This is a list of T cell receptor beta chains from one sample in a study of T cell responses to AZD1222 COVID-19 vaccine. The assay was immunoSEQ multiplex PCR, and TCRdb's table has in-frame clones only and misses some. The table includes approximately 200,000 clones, approximately 91% detected once. Sequencing was performed on peripheral blood, taken 28 days after the second AZD1222 dose. These receptors all come from an adult who received the AZD1222 COVID-19 vaccine. CDR3s include the opening cysteine and the closing phenylalanine or tryptophan. The order of the fields is D gene, V gene, J gene, clone size, CDR3 DNA, CDR3 protein. A D gene is named only where the DNA matches it firmly. Expanded clones get a size class; other rows say once, few or many, or leave the size out.

>NA|TRBV12-2|TRBJ2-7|NA
TGTGCAAGTCGCTTAGATCCCTACGAGCAGTACTTC
CASRLDPYEQYF
>NA|TRBV5-5|TRBJ2-3|NA
TGTGCCAGCAGCCTCGGACAGCTCACAGATACGCAGTATTTT
CASSLGQLTDTQYF
>TRBD1|TRBV6-5|TRBJ2-1|NA
TGTGCCAGCAGACCTCAGGGGGCGGGCAATGAGCAGTTCTTC
CASRPQGAGNEQFF
>NA|TRBV24-1|TRBJ1-1|NA
TGTGCCACCACCCCAGGGAACACTGAAGCTTTCTTT
CATTPGNTEAFF
>TRBD1|TRBV11-2|TRBJ2-5|NA
TGTGCCAGCAGCGGACAGGGGTATATGGAGACCCAGTACTTC
CASSGQGYMETQYF
>NA|TRBV28|TRBJ1-5|NA
TGTGCCAGCATGTACAGGGTCTATCAGCCCCAGCATTTT
CASMYRVYQPQHF
>NA|TRBV5-1|TRBJ1-2|once
TGCGCCAGCAGCTTGGATTTGTACAGGAACTATGGCTACACCTTC
CASSLDLYRNYGYTF
>TRBD1|TRBV14|TRBJ2-7|NA
TGTGCCAGCAGCCGGACAGGGAAATACTACGAGCAGTACTTC
CASSRTGKYYEQYF
>TRBD1|TRBV7-6|TRBJ2-5|NA
TGTGCCAGCAGCTTTACAGGGGACAGGTGGGAGACCCAGTACTTC
CASSFTGDRWETQYF
>NA|TRBV30|TRBJ1-1|NA
TGTGCCTGGAGAGGGGGAGACACTGAAGCTTTCTTT
CAWRGGDTEAFF
>TRBD1|TRBV6-5|TRBJ1-1|NA
TGTGCCAGCAGCGACAGGGCGAGCAGATGGGCTTTCTTT
CASSDRASRWAFF
>TRBD2|TRBV7-3|TRBJ2-7|once
TGTGCCAGCAGCTCCCAGGGAGGACATCCTAGCGGGTCCTACGAGCAGTACTTC
CASSSQGGHPSGSYEQYF
>NA|TRBV24-1|TRBJ2-3|NA
TGTGCCACCAGTGATCGACCGGGACACACAGATACGCAGTATTTT
CATSDRPGHTDTQYF
>NA|TRBV12-5|TRBJ2-5|NA
TGTGCTAGTGGTTTGACCCGGCGGAACCAAGAGACCCAGTACTTC
CASGLTRRNQETQYF
>NA|TRBV4-3|TRBJ2-3|NA
TGCGCCAGCAGCCCTACCGGGACCCTCCCCGATACGCAGTATTTT
CASSPTGTLPDTQYF
>TRBD1|TRBV6-5|TRBJ2-7|once
TGTGCCAGCGTACGGGACAGCCCCCACGAGCAGTACTTC
CASVRDSPHEQYF
>TRBD1|TRBV3-1/TRBV3-2|TRBJ1-5|NA
TGTGCCAGCAGCCAAGGGTCAGGGGGCGGTCAGCCCCAGCATTTT
CASSQGSGGGQPQHF
>TRBD2|TRBV12-3/TRBV12-4|TRBJ2-5|NA
TGTGCCAGCAGTTGGGGGGGCCAAGAGACCCAGTACTTC
CASSWGGQETQYF
>TRBD1|TRBV5-1|TRBJ1-2|NA
TGCGCCAGCAGCTTGGTGGCAGGGGGCGATGGCTACACCTTC
CASSLVAGGDGYTF
>NA|TRBV7-9|TRBJ2-7|NA
TGTGCCAGCAGCTCGGACCCGAACGAGCAGTACTTC
CASSSDPNEQYF
>TRBD1|TRBV6-1|TRBJ1-2|NA
TGTGCCAGCAGTGAACCGGGACAGGGGAACTATGGCTACACCTTC
CASSEPGQGNYGYTF